Listed below are T cell receptor beta chains from one sample, sequenced in a study of blood T cell repertoires in COVID-19. Profiling relied on immunoSEQ multiplex PCR, and the TCRdb table lists in-frame clones only, not all of them. The data contain over 200,000 clones, 65% to 85% of them seen just once; the ten biggest clones take up 7.9%. Sequenced sample: peripheral blood. The receptors were sampled from a woman older than 75 with acute or convalescent COVID-19. Both conserved end residues are part of each CDR3. The D gene is left open where the match is weak. Rows may omit the clone size; those that give it use once, few, many or a size class.

>.|.|TRBV29-1|TRBJ1-1
TGCAGCGTTGAACTTCAAGCGAACACTGAAGCTTTCTTT
CSVELQANTEAFF
>.|TRBD2|TRBV7-3|TRBJ2-7
TGTGCCAGCAGCTCAGGGACTAGCGGGGCCCTAATCTCCTACGAGCAGTACTTC
CASSSGTSGALISYEQYF
>.|.|TRBV28|TRBJ1-5
TGTGCCAGCAGTTTATTGCAGGGAGGAAATCAGCCCCAGCATTTT
CASSLLQGGNQPQHF
>.|TRBD1|TRBV28|TRBJ1-2
TGTGCCAGCAGTTTAGGGTCAGGGGGCTATGGCTACACCTTC
CASSLGSGGYGYTF
>few|.|TRBV6-5|TRBJ2-1
TGTGCCAGCAGTTTTCCCGGGACTTCCAATGAGCAGTTCTTC
CASSFPGTSNEQFF
>once|TRBD1|TRBV4-2|TRBJ1-3
TGTGCCAGCAGCCAAGACCCGCAGGGGGCAGGGGGAAACACCATATATTTT
CASSQDPQGAGGNTIYF
>.|.|TRBV6-6|TRBJ1-1
TGTGCCAGCACCAGCGAAGGGGGGGTCACTGAAGCTTTCTTT
CASTSEGGVTEAFF
>.|.|TRBV5-1|TRBJ2-1
TGCGCCAGCAGTGAACAGGACAATGAGCAGTTCTTC
CASSEQDNEQFF
>.|.|TRBV2|TRBJ2-1
TGTGCCAGCAGTCAGCCGGAGGGCAATGAGCAGTTCTTC
CASSQPEGNEQFF
>.|.|TRBV11-2|TRBJ2-1
TGTGCCAGCAGCCGGCAAGGAGTCTACAATGAGCAGTTCTTC
CASSRQGVYNEQFF
>.|.|TRBV5-3|TRBJ2-7
TGTGCCAGAAGCTTGGCCGGGCAGGGTGACGAGCAGTACTTC
CARSLAGQGDEQYF
>.|.|TRBV15|TRBJ1-2
TGTGCCACCAGCAGAGAAATTCGAGGCCCTCTGGGCTACACCTTC
CATSREIRGPLGYTF
>.|.|TRBV23-1|TRBJ2-7
TGCGCCAGCAGGCCGCGAGAGGAGAACCTCGCCTACGAGCAGTACTTC
CASRPREENLAYEQYF
>.|.|TRBV18|TRBJ1-4
TGTGCCAGCTCACCTCGCGATGAAAAACTGTTTTTT
CASSPRDEKLFF
>.|.|TRBV6-2/TRBV6-3|TRBJ1-2
TGTGCCAGCAGTTACTCGGGGAGGTACTATGGCTACACCTTC
CASSYSGRYYGYTF
>.|TRBD2|TRBV7-9|TRBJ2-5
TGTGCCAGCAGCTTCTTAGCGGGGGGACAAGAGACCCAGTACTTC
CASSFLAGGQETQYF
>few|TRBD1|TRBV15|TRBJ1-4
TGTGCCACCAGCAGTTTTTGGGGACAGGGGGCCATACCATATAATGAAAAACTGTTTTTT
CATSSFWGQGAIPYNEKLFF
>.|.|TRBV11-2|TRBJ2-7
TGTGCCAGCAGCTTAGGCGACACCTTCTCCTACGAGCAGTACTTC
CASSLGDTFSYEQYF
>.|.|TRBV2|TRBJ2-1
TGTGCCAGCAGTGTGGGCGTTGAGCAGTTCTTC
CASSVGVEQFF
>.|TRBD2|TRBV5-1|TRBJ2-5
TGCGCCAGCAGCTTGGACGCGGGAGGGCCAGAGACCCAGTACTTC
CASSLDAGGPETQYF
>.|.|TRBV5-1|TRBJ1-4
TGCGCCAGCAGCTTGGTTGGGACTTCGGCTGAAAAACTGTTTTTT
CASSLVGTSAEKLFF
>.|.|TRBV7-9|TRBJ1-2
TGTGCCAGCAGCTTGGATGGCGGGGAAACCATCCATCAAGGCTACACCTTC
CASSLDGGETIHQGYTF